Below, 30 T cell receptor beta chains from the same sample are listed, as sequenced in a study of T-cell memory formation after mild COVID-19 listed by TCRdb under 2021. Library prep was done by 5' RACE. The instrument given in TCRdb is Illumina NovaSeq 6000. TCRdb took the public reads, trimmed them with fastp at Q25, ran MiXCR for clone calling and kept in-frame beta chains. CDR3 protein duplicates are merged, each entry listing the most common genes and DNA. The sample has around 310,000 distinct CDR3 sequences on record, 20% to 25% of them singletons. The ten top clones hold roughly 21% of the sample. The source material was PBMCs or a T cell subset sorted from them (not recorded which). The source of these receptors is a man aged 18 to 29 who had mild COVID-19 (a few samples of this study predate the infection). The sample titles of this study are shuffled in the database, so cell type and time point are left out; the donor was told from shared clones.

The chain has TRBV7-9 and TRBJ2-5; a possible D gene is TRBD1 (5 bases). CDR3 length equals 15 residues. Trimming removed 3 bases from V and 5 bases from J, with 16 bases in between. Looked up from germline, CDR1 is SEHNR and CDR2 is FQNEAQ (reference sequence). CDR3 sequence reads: CASSFPSGRAETQYF. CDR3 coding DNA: TGTGCCAGCAGCTTCCCGTCGGGCAGGGCGGAGACCCAGTACTTC.

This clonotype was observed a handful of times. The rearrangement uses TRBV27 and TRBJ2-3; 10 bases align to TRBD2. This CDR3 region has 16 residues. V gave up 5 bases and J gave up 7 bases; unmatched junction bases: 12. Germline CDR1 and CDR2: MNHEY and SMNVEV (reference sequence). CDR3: CASSPSPLAGVNTQYF. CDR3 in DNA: TGTGCCAGCAGTCCGAGCCCCCTAGCGGGGGTAAATACGCAGTATTTT.

CDR3 residues: CASRPRGGNEQFF. In DNA, the CDR3 is TGTGCCAGCAGACCACGAGGGGGGAATGAGCAGTTCTTC. The chain couples TRBV11-3 to TRBJ2-1; the D gene could be TRBD1 or TRBD2 (6 bases each). Per germline, CDR1 SGHNT and CDR2 YENEEA. Trimming cost V 6 bases and J 7 bases, with 13 bases left between them. The CDR3 is made up of 13 amino acids.

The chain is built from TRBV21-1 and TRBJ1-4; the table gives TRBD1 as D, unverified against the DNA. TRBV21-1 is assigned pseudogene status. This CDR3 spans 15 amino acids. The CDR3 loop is CASSEGQQDNEKLFF. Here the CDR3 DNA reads TGTGCCAGCAGCGAAGGACAGCAAGATAATGAAAAACTGTTTTTT.

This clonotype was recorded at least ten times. The CDR3, as DNA: TGTGCCAGCAGTTTACAGGGTTTGGGGCTTCCCCTCCACTTT. Translation: CASSLQGLGLPLHF. The chain uses TRBV12-3 or TRBV12-4 and TRBJ1-6; a possible D gene is TRBD1 (5 bases). The CDR3 totals 14 residues. The V end was cut by 2 bases, the J end by 13 bases, with 15 bases between.

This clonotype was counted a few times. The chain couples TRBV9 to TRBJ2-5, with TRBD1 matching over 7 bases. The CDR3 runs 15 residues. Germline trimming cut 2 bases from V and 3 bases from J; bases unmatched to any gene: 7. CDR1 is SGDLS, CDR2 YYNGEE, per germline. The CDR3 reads CASSVMGTEKETQYF. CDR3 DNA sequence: TGTGCCAGCAGCGTCATGGGGACAGAAAAAGAGACCCAGTACTTC.

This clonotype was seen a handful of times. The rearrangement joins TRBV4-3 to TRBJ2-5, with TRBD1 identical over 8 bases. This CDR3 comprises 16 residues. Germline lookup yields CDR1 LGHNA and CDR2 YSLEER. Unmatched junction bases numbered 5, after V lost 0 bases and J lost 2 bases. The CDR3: CASSQDHRGSQETQYF. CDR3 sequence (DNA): TGCGCCAGCAGCCAAGATCACAGGGGGTCTCAAGAGACCCAGTACTTC.

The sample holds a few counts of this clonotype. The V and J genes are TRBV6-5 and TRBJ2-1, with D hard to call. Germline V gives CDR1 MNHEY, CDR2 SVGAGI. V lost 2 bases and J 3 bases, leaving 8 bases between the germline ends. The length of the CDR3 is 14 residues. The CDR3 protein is CASSYGEGYNEQFF. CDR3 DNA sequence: TGTGCCAGCAGTTACGGTGAAGGCTACAATGAGCAGTTCTTC.

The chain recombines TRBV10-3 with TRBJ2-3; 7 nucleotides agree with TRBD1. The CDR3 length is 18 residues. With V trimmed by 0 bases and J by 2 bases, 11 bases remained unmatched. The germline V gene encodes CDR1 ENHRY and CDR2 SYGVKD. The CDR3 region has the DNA TGTGCCATCAGTGAGTCCACTTCGAACAGGGGCTCCACAGATACGCAGTATTTT. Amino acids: CAISESTSNRGSTDTQYF.

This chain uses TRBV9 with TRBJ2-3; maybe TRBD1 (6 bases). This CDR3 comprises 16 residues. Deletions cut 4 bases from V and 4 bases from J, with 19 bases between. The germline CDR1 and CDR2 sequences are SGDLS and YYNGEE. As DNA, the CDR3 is TGTGCCAGCAGCAGGAAACAGGGAGAGTACGCAGATACGCAGTATTTT. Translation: CASSRKQGEYADTQYF.

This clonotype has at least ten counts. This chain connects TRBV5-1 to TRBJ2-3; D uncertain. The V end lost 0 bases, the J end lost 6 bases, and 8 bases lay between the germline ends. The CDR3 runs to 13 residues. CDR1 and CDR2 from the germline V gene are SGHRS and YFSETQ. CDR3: CASSLGDKDTQYF. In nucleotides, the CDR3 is TGCGCCAGCAGCTTGGGAGATAAGGATACGCAGTATTTT.

CDR3 amino acids: CASSHTTSLGEQFF. CDR3 DNA: TGCGCCAGCAGTCACACGACTAGTCTCGGTGAGCAGTTCTTC. The chain carries TRBV23-1 and TRBJ2-1; perhaps TRBD2 as D (6 bases). TRBV23-1 falls under the ORF class, with uncertain function. There are 14 residues in the CDR3. With 3 bases removed from V and 9 bases from J, the gap between germline ends came to 15 bases.

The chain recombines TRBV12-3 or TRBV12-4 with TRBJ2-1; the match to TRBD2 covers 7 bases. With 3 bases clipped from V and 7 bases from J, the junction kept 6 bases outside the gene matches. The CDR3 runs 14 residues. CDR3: CASSFPGGSNEQFF. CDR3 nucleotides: TGTGCCAGCAGTTTTCCGGGGGGATCTAATGAGCAGTTCTTC.

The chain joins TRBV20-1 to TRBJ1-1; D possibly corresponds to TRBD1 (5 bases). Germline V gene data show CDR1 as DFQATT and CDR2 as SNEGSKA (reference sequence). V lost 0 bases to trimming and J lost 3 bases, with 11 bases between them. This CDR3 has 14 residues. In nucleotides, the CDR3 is TGCAGTGCTAGAGACCCAGGGCGATACACTGAAGCTTTCTTT. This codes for CSARDPGRYTEAFF.

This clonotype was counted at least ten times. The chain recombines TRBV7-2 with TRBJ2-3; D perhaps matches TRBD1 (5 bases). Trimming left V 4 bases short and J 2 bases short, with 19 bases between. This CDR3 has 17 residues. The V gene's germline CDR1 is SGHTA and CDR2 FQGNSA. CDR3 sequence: CASSSSWGSGYTDTQYF. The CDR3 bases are TGTGCCAGCAGCTCTTCGTGGGGCTCAGGGTACACAGATACGCAGTATTTT.

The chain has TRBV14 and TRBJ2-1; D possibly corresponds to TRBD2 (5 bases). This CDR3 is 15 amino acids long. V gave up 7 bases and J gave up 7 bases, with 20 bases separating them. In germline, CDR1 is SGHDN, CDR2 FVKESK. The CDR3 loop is CASNELGSSPNEQFF. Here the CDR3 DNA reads TGTGCCAGCAACGAGCTAGGGAGCTCCCCTAATGAGCAGTTCTTC.

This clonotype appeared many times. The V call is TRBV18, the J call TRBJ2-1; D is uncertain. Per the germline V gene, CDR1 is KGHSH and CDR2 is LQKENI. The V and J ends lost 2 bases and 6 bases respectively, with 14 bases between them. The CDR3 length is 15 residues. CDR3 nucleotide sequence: TGTGCCAGCTCACCATTAGAACAGACACCCAATGAGCAGTTCTTC. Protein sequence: CASSPLEQTPNEQFF.

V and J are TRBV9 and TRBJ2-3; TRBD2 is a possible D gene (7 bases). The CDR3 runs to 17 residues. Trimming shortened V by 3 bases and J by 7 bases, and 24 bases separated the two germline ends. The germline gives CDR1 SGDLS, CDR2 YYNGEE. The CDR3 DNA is TGTGCCAGCAGCGAAACTCACGGGGCCGGGGGGCTTAATACGCAGTATTTT. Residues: CASSETHGAGGLNTQYF.

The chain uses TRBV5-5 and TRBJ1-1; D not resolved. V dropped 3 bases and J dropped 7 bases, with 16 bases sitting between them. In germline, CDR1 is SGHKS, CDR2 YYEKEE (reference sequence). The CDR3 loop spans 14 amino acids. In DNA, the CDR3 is TGTGCCAGCAGCTACAATTCCCCCCTCATTGAAGCTTTCTTT. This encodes CASSYNSPLIEAFF.

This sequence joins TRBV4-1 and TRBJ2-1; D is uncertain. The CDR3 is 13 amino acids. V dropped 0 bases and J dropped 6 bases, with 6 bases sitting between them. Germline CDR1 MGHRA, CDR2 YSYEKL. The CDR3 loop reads CASSQESPNEQFF. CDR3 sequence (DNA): TGCGCCAGCAGCCAAGAATCCCCCAATGAGCAGTTCTTC.

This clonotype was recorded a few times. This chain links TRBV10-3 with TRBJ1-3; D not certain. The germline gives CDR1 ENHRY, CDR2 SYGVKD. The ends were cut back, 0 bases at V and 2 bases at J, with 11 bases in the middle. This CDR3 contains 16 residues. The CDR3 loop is CAISESERPTGNTIYF. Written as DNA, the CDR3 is TGTGCCATCAGTGAGTCGGAGAGACCTACTGGAAACACCATATATTTT.

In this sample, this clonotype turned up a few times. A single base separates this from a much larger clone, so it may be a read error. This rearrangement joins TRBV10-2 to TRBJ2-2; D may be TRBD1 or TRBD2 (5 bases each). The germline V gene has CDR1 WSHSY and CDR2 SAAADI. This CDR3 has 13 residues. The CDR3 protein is CASRKTDTGELIF. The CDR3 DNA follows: TGCGCCAGCAGAAAGACAGACACCGGGGAGCTGATTTTT.

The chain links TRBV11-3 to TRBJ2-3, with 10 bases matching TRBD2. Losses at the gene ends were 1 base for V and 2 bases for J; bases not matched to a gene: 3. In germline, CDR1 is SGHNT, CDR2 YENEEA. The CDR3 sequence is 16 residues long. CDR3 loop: CASSLGSGGHTDTQYF. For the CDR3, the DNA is TGTGCCAGCAGCTTAGGTAGCGGGGGGCACACAGATACGCAGTATTTT.

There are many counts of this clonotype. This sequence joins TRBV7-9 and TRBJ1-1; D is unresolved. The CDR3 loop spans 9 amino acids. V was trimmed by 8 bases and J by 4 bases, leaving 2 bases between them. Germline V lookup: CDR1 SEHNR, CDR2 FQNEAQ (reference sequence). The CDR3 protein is CASPTEAFF. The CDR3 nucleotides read TGTGCCAGCCCCACTGAAGCTTTCTTT.

The CDR3 loop reads CASSWGRSQETQYF. CDR3 in DNA: TGTGCCAGCAGCTGGGGGCGGTCCCAAGAGACCCAGTACTTC. V gene TRBV7-2 combines with J gene TRBJ2-5; a possible D gene is TRBD1 (6 bases). The V end was cut by 4 bases, the J end by 1 base, with 10 bases between. The germline gives CDR1 SGHTA, CDR2 FQGNSA. The CDR3 totals 14 residues. The full variable domain, its missing parts supplied by reference TRBV7-2 and TRBJ2-5, is GAGVSQSPSNKVTEKGKDVELRCDPISGHTALYWYRQSLGQGLEFLIYFQGNSAPDKSGLPSDRFSAERTGGSVSTLTIQRTQQEDSAVYLCASSWGRSQETQYFGPGTRLLVL.

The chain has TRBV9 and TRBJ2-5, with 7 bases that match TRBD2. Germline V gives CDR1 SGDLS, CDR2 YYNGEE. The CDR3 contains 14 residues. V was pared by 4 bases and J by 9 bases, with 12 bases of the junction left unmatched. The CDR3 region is CASSPRILAAPQYF. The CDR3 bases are TGTGCCAGCAGCCCAAGAATTCTAGCGGCGCCCCAGTACTTC.

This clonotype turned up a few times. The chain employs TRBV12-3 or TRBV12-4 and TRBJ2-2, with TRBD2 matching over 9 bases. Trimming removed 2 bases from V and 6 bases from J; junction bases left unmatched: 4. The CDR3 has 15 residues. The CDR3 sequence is CASSLRRGGAGELFF. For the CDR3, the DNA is TGTGCCAGCAGTTTAAGGCGGGGGGGCGCCGGGGAGCTGTTTTTT.

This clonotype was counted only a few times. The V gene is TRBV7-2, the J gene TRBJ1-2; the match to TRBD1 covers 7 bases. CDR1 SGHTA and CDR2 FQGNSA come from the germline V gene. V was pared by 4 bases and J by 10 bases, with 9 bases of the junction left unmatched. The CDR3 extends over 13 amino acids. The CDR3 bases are TGTGCCAGCAGCTCCTCCGACAGGGCCACCTACACCTTC. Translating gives CASSSSDRATYTF.

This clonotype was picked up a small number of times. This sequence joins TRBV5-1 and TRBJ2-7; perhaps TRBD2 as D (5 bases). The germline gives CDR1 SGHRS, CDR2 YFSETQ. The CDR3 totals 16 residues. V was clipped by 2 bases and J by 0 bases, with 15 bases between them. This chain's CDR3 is CASSFRTQTLSYEQYF. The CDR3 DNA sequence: TGCGCCAGCAGCTTCCGGACTCAAACCCTCTCCTACGAGCAGTACTTC.

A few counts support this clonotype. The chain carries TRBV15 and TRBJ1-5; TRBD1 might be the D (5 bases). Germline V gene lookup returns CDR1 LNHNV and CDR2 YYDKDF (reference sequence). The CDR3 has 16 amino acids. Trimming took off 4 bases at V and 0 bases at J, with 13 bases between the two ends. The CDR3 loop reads CATSMRTPYSNQPQHF. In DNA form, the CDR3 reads TGTGCCACCAGCATGAGGACACCGTATAGCAATCAGCCCCAGCATTTT. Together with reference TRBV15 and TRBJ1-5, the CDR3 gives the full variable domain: DAMVIQNPRYQVTQFGKPVTLSCSQTLNHNVMYWYQQKSSQAPKLLFHYYDKDFNNEADTPDNFQSRRPNTSFCFLDIRSPGLGDTAMYLCATSMRTPYSNQPQHFGDGTRLSIL.